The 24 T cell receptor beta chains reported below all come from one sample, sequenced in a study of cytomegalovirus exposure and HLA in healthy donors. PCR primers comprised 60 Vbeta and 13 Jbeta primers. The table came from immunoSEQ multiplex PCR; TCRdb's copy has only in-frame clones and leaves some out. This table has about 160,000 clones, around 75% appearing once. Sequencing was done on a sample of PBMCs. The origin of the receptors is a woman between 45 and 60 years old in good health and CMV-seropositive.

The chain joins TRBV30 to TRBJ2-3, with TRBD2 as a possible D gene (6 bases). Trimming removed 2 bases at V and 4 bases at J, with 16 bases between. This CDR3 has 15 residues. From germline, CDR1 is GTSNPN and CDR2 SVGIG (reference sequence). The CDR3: CAWSFGTAGADTQYF. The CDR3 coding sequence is TGTGCCTGGAGTTTCGGGACTGCTGGCGCAGATACGCAGTATTTT. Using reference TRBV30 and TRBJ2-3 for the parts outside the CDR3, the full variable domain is SQTIHQWPATLVQPVGSPLSLECTVEGTSNPNLYWYRQAAGRGLQLLFYSVGIGQISSEVPQNLSASRPQDRQFILSSKKLLLSDSGFYLCAWSFGTAGADTQYFGPGTRLTVL.

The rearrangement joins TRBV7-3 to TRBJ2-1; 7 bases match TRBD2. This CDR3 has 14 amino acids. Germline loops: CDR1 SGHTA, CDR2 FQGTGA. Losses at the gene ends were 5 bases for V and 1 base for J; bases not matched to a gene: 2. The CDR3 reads CASSTGGSYNEQFF. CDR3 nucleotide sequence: TGTGCCAGCAGCACCGGGGGGTCCTACAATGAGCAGTTCTTC.

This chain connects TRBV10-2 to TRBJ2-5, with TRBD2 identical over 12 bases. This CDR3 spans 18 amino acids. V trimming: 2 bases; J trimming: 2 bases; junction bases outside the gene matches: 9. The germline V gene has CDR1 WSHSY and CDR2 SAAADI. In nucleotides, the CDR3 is TGCGCCAGCAGTGAGGAGCTAGCGGGGGGGCCGAGGCAAGAGACCCAGTACTTC. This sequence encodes CASSEELAGGPRQETQYF.

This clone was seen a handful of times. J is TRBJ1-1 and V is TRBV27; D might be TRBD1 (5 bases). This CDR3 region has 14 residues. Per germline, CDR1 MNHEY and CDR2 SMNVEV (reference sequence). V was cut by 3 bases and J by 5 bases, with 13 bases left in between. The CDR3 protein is CASSLGGGGTEAFF. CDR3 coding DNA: TGTGCCAGCAGTTTGGGGGGAGGAGGGACTGAAGCTTTCTTT.

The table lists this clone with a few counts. The CDR3 here is CAISEEQNTEAFF. CDR3 sequence (DNA): TGTGCCATCAGTGAAGAGCAGAACACTGAAGCTTTCTTT. V is TRBV10-3 and J is TRBJ1-1; D not certain. This CDR3 is built from 13 residues. From germline, CDR1 is ENHRY and CDR2 SYGVKD. Trimming removed 3 bases from V and 1 base from J, with 6 bases in between.

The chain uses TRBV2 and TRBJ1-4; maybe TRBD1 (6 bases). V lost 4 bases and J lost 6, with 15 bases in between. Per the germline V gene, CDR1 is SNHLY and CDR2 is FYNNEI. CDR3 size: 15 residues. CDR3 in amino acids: CASSVGEGGYEKLFF. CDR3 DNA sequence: TGTGCCAGCAGTGTCGGAGAAGGGGGATATGAAAAACTGTTTTTT.

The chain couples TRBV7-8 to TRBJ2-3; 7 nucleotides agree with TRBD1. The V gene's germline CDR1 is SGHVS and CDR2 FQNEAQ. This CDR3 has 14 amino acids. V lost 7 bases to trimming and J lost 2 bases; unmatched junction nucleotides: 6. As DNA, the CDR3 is TGTGCCAGCACCCTTACAGGGGTCACAGATACGCAGTATTTT. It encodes CASTLTGVTDTQYF.

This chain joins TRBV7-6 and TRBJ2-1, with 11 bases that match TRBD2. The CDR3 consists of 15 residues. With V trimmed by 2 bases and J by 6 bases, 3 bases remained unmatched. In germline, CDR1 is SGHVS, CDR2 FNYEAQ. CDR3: CASSLLAGGLNEQFF. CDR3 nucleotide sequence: TGTGCCAGCAGCTTACTAGCGGGGGGCCTCAATGAGCAGTTCTTC.

CDR3 DNA sequence: TGTGCCACCAGTAGCCGGGACACCTACGAGCAGTACTTC. Translation gives CATSSRDTYEQYF. The chain employs TRBV15 and TRBJ2-7, with a weak D call TRBD1 (6 bases). Germline V lookup: CDR1 LNHNV, CDR2 YYDKDF (reference sequence). CDR3 length: 13 residues. Trimming took off 6 bases at V and 2 bases at J, with 11 bases between the two ends.

CDR3 residues: CASSLSARQGAYEQYF. The CDR3, as DNA: TGTGCCAGCAGCCTGTCGGCCCGACAGGGGGCCTACGAGCAGTACTTC. The chain has TRBV4-2 and TRBJ2-7, with 9 bases lining up with TRBD1. The CDR3 contains 16 residues. Losses at the gene ends were 4 bases for V and 2 bases for J; bases not matched to a gene: 9. Germline V gene sequence: CDR1 LGHNA, CDR2 YNFKEQ.

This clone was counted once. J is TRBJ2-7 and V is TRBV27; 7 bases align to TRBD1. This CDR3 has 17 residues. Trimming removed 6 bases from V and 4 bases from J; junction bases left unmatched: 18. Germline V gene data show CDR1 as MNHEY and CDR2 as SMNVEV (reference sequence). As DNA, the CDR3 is TGTGCCAGCAGGCCCTCAGGGTCGGGACAGCGTCTGTACGAGCAGTACTTC. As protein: CASRPSGSGQRLYEQYF.

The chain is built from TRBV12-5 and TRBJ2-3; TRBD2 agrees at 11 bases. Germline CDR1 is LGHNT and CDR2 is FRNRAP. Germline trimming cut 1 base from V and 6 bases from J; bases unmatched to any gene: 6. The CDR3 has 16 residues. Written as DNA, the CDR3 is TGTGCTAGTGGTTTGGCTAGCGGGGGGCCCGGGGATACGCAGTATTTT. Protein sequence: CASGLASGGPGDTQYF. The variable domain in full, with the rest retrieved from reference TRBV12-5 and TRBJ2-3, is DARVTQTPRHKVTEMGQEVTMRCQPILGHNTVFWYRQTMMQGLELLAYFRNRAPLDDSGMPKDRFSAEMPDATLATLKIQPSEPRDSAVYFCASGLASGGPGDTQYFGPGTRLTVL.

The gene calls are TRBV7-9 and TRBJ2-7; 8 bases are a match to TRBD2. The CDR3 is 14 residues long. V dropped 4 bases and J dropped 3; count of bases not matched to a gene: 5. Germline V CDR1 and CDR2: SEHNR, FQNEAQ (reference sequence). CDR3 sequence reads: CASSSSGRYYEQYF. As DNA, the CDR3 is TGTGCCAGCAGCTCGAGCGGGAGATACTACGAGCAGTACTTC.

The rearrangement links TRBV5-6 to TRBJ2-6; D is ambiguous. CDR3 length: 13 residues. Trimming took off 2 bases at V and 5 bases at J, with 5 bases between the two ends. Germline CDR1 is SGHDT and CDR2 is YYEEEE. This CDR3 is CASSLLRANVLTF. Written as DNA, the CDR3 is TGTGCCAGCAGCTTATTAAGGGCCAACGTCCTGACTTTC.

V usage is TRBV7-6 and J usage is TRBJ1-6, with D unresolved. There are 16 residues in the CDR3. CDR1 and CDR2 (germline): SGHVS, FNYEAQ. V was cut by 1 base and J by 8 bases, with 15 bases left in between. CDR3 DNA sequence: TGTGCCAGCAGCTTAGGAACGGACTTCTCCTATTCACCCCTCCACTTT. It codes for CASSLGTDFSYSPLHF.

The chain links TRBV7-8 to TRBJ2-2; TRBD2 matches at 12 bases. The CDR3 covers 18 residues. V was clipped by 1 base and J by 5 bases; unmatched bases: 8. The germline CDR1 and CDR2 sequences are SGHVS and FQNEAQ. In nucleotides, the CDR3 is TGTGCCAGCAGCTTAGGGCTAGCGGGGGGGCTTCGGACCGGGGAGCTGTTTTTT. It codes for CASSLGLAGGLRTGELFF.

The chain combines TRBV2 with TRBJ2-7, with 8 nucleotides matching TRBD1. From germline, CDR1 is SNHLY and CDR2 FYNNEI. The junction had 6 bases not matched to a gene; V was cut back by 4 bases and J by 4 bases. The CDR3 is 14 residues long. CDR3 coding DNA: TGTGCCAGCAGTGGACAGGGACAGGAGTACGAGCAGTACTTC. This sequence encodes CASSGQGQEYEQYF.

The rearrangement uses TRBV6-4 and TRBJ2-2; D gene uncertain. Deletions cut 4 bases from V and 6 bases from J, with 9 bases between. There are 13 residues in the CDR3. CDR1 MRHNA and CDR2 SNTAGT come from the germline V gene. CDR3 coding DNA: TGTGCCAGCAGTGTTCGAGACTCCGGGGAGCTGTTTTTT. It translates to CASSVRDSGELFF.

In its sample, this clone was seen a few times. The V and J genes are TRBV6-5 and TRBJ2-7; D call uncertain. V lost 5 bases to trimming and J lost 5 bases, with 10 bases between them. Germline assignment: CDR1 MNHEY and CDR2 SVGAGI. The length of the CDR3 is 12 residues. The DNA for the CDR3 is TGTGCCAGCAGTGCAGATGGTGACGAGCAGTACTTC. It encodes CASSADGDEQYF.

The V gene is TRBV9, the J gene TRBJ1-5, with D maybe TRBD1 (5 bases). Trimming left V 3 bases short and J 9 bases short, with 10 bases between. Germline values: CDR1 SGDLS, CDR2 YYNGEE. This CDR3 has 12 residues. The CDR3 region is CASSARGGPQHF. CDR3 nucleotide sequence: TGTGCCAGCAGCGCCCGCGGGGGGCCCCAGCATTTT. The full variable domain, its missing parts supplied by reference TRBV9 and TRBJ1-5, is DSGVTQTPKHLITATGQRVTLRCSPRSGDLSVYWYQQSLDQGLQFLIQYYNGEERAKGNILERFSAQQFPDLHSELNLSSLELGDSALYFCASSARGGPQHFGDGTRLSIL.

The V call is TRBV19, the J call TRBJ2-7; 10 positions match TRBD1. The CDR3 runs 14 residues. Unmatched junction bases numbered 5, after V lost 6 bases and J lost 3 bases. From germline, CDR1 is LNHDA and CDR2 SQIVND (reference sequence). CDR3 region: CASRSRTGGYEQYF. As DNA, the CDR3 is TGTGCCAGTAGATCGCGGACAGGGGGCTACGAGCAGTACTTC.

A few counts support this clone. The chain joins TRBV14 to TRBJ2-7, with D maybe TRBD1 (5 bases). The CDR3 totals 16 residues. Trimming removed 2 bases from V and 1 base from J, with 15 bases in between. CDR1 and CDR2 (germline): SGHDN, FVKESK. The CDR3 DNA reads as TGTGCCAGCAGCCAATCTTCGGAACAGGAGTCCTACGAGCAGTACTTC. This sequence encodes CASSQSSEQESYEQYF.

In nucleotides, the CDR3 is TGTGCCAGCAGCCCGGGACAAGGCCGGACTGAAGCTTTCTTT. This gives the protein CASSPGQGRTEAFF. The chain is built from TRBV7-3 and TRBJ1-1; a weak D match, TRBD1 (6 bases). This CDR3 region has 14 residues. Germline assignment: CDR1 SGHTA and CDR2 FQGTGA. The ends were cut back, 5 bases at V and 5 bases at J, with 15 bases in the middle.

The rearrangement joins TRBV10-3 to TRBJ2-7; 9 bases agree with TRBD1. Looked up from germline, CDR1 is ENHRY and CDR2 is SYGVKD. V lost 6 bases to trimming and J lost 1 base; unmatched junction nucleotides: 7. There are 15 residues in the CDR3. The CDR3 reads CAISRDRESSYEQYF. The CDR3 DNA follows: TGTGCCATCAGCAGGGACAGGGAGTCGTCCTACGAGCAGTACTTC.